These 17 T cell receptor beta chains were all obtained from the same sample, sequenced in a study of response to subunit inactivated influenza vaccine. TCRdb reanalysed the RT-PCR reads using MiXCR and keeps one entry per CDR3 protein. Of hundreds of thousands of distinct CDR3 sequences listed, 15% to 19% are singletons. Sequencing was performed on PBMCs from blood, taken less than 13 days after vaccination. The receptors were gathered from a man in his fifties who received an inactivated influenza vaccine.

This clonotype has ten or more counts. The chain uses TRBV12-3 or TRBV12-4 and TRBJ2-3, with 8 nucleotides matching TRBD1. V shed 5 bases, J shed 4 bases, and the junction held 5 bases outside the gene matches. The CDR3 length is 14 residues. In DNA, the CDR3 is TGTGCCAGCAGTCCCGGACAGGGTCCAGATACGCAGTATTTT. This codes for CASSPGQGPDTQYF.

The chain recombines TRBV7-2 with TRBJ2-3; 8 nucleotides match TRBD1. CDR3 length equals 14 residues. The J segment lost 5 bases and the V segment lost 3 bases, leaving 4 bases of the junction unmatched. From germline, CDR1 is SGHTA and CDR2 FQGNSA. The CDR3 here is CASSFRTGRDTQYF. The DNA for the CDR3 is TGTGCCAGCAGCTTTAGGACAGGGCGAGATACGCAGTATTTT. The full variable domain, completed using reference TRBV7-2 and TRBJ2-3, is GAGVSQSPSNKVTEKGKDVELRCDPISGHTALYWYRQSLGQGLEFLIYFQGNSAPDKSGLPSDRFSAERTGGSVSTLTIQRTQQEDSAVYLCASSFRTGRDTQYFGPGTRLTVL.

At least ten counts were recorded for this clonotype. This chain links TRBV11-2 with TRBJ2-1; possible D gene TRBD2, 6 bases. Germline V lookup: CDR1 SGHAT, CDR2 FQNNGV. V dropped 1 base and J dropped 8 bases, with 9 bases sitting between them. The length of the CDR3 is 13 residues. CDR3 in amino acids: CASSLGGLDEQFF. DNA of the CDR3: TGTGCCAGCAGCTTAGGGGGACTGGATGAGCAGTTCTTC. Complete variable domain (other parts from reference TRBV11-2 and TRBJ2-1): EAGVAQSPRYKIIEKRQSVAFWCNPISGHATLYWYQQILGQGPKLLIQFQNNGVVDDSQLPKDRFSAERLKGVDSTLKIQPAKLEDSAVYLCASSLGGLDEQFFGPGTRLTVL.

This clonotype turned up a few times. V is TRBV15 and J is TRBJ2-2, with D possibly TRBD2 on 6 matching bases. CDR1 and CDR2 from the germline V gene are LNHNV and YYDKDF (reference sequence). Deletions cut 1 base from V and 11 bases from J, with 11 bases between. This CDR3 contains 13 residues. This chain's CDR3 is CATSRGMGGELFF. CDR3 nucleotides: TGTGCCACCAGCAGAGGCATGGGGGGTGAGCTGTTTTTT.

In this sample, this clonotype turned up a few times. The V gene is TRBV12-3 or TRBV12-4, the J gene TRBJ2-1; no firm D call. The CDR3 consists of 14 residues. The ends were cut back, 4 bases at V and 8 bases at J, with 15 bases in the middle. CDR3 nucleotides: TGTGCCAGCAGTTACCGGGCTTTCACGGATGAGCAGTTCTTC. As protein: CASSYRAFTDEQFF.

Concerning this clonotype: An end of the junction does not agree with germline; a read error may underlie this. J is TRBJ1-1 and V is TRBV18; 12 nucleotides match TRBD1. Germline V CDR1 and CDR2: KGHSH, LQKENI. The CDR3 spans 16 residues. The CDR3 sequence is CASSPGTGGYNSEAFF. CDR3 coding DNA: TGTGCCAGCTCACCAGGGACAGGGGGCTATAACAGTGAAGCTTTCTTT. Looking up the rest from reference TRBV18 and TRBJ1-1 gives the full variable domain: NAGVMQNPRHLVRRRGQEARLRCSPMKGHSHVYWYRQLPEEGLKFMVYLQKENIIDESGMPKERFSAEFPKEGPSILRIQQVVRGDSAAYFCASSPGTGGYNSEAFFGQGTRLTVV.

This clonotype was seen a few times. J is TRBJ2-7 and V is TRBV4-1; 10 bases fit TRBD1. Trimming at V came to 4 bases and at J to 7 bases, leaving 10 bases not matched to a gene. Germline V gene lookup returns CDR1 MGHRA and CDR2 YSYEKL. This CDR3 spans 15 amino acids. CDR3 nucleotides: TGCGCCAGCAGCCGTCCCGGGACAGGGGACCGGGAGCAGTACTTC. This gives the protein CASSRPGTGDREQYF.

This chain links TRBV12-3 or TRBV12-4 with TRBJ2-4, with TRBD1 matching 7 bases. Trimming removed 1 base from V and 8 bases from J; junction bases left unmatched: 11. CDR3 size: 16 residues. This chain's CDR3 is CASSLGQGGGGDIQYF. CDR3 DNA: TGTGCCAGCAGTTTAGGACAGGGCGGTGGTGGGGACATTCAGTACTTC.

This clonotype was seen only a few times. The genes are TRBV7-8 and TRBJ1-1; 8 bases are a match to TRBD1. Germline V lookup: CDR1 SGHVS, CDR2 FQNEAQ. V was clipped by 4 bases and J by 2 bases; unmatched bases: 12. The CDR3 totals 17 residues. In nucleotides, the CDR3 is TGTGCCAGCAGCTCCTCCCGGGACAGGCGGTTAAACACTGAAGCTTTCTTT. This translates into CASSSSRDRRLNTEAFF.

The table lists this clonotype with a few counts. The chain joins TRBV7-9 to TRBJ2-2; the match to TRBD1 covers 7 bases. The germline gives CDR1 SEHNR, CDR2 FQNEAQ (reference sequence). Germline trimming cut 5 bases from V and 7 bases from J; bases unmatched to any gene: 10. The CDR3 sequence is 15 residues long. CDR3 amino acids: CASSEWTGSFGELFF. CDR3 DNA: TGTGCCAGCAGCGAATGGACAGGAAGTTTCGGGGAGCTGTTTTTT.

The chain combines TRBV6-5 with TRBJ1-3; D is unclear. Germline-derived CDR1 and CDR2 are MNHEY and SVGAGI. With 0 bases removed from V and 2 bases from J, the gap between germline ends came to 8 bases. This CDR3 contains 15 residues. For the CDR3, the DNA is TGTGCCAGCAGTTACTCGAACGGGGCTGGAAACACCATATATTTT. Encoded protein: CASSYSNGAGNTIYF.

The CDR3 nucleotides are TGTGCCATCACGGGGACGTACTATGGCTACACCTTC. The encoded protein is CAITGTYYGYTF. The chain uses TRBV10-3 and TRBJ1-2; tentative D call: TRBD1 (5 bases). Per germline, CDR1 ENHRY and CDR2 SYGVKD. This CDR3 region has 12 residues. Trimming took off 7 bases at V and 3 bases at J, with 9 bases between the two ends.

In its sample, this clonotype was seen a few times. The V and J genes are TRBV20-1 and TRBJ2-5; TRBD2 aligns across 9 bases. Trimming cost V 1 base and J 8 bases; bases outside gene matches: 14. There are 16 residues in the CDR3. Germline V CDR1 and CDR2: DFQATT, SNEGSKA (reference sequence). The CDR3 nucleotides read TGCAGTGCTAGAGGTAGCCGTAGCGGGAGTGTTCGAACCCAGTACTTC. Translated: CSARGSRSGSVRTQYF.

CDR3 in amino acids: CSARGRGGATVREQFF. The CDR3 nucleotides read TGCAGTGCTAGGGGGCGGGGGGGCGCCACGGTGCGTGAGCAGTTCTTC. The V and J genes are TRBV20-1 and TRBJ2-1; 9 bases align to TRBD2. With 3 bases clipped from V and 9 bases from J, the junction kept 15 bases outside the gene matches. This CDR3 region has 16 residues. CDR1 and CDR2 from the germline V gene are DFQATT and SNEGSKA (reference sequence).

This rearrangement joins TRBV4-1 to TRBJ2-3, with no clear D. The V and J ends lost 0 bases and 7 bases respectively, with 8 bases between them. Germline V gene data show CDR1 as MGHRA and CDR2 as YSYEKL. This CDR3 is built from 13 residues. The CDR3, as DNA: TGCGCCAGCAGCCAAGATCCGCGGAATACGCAGTATTTT. It translates to CASSQDPRNTQYF.

This clonotype was counted at least ten times. The chain joins TRBV12-3 or TRBV12-4 to TRBJ2-1, with D perhaps given as TRBD1 or TRBD2 (5 bases each). Trimming pared 7 bases from V and 7 bases from J, leaving 11 bases between. The CDR3 has 12 amino acids. CDR3 protein: CASNFGGNEQFF. The CDR3 DNA sequence: TGTGCCAGCAATTTTGGGGGTAATGAGCAGTTCTTC.

This clonotype has a handful of counts. The chain carries TRBV2 and TRBJ1-2; D is uncertain. The V end lost 7 bases, the J end lost 8 bases, and 11 bases lay between the germline ends. The germline gives CDR1 SNHLY, CDR2 FYNNEI. The CDR3 runs 11 residues. CDR3 amino acids: CASNRVGGYTF. The CDR3 DNA is TGTGCCAGCAACCGGGTTGGGGGCTACACCTTC.